The 11 T cell receptor beta chains below were found in one sample sequenced in a study of T cell repertoires in cytomegalovirus infection. TCRdb redid the calling of the reads with MiXCR, one entry per CDR3 protein. The table includes about 830,000 distinct CDR3 sequences, about 31% detected once. Their target antigens are unknown. The sequenced sample was cultured CD8+ T cells from PBMCs, obtained from culture after CMV antigen stimulation. The origin of the receptors is a human donor in good health (CMV status not recorded). Some clones in this sample may be carry-over from other donors' samples.

The rearrangement links TRBV6-5 to TRBJ1-5; 9 nucleotides match TRBD1. V lost 6 bases and J lost 0; bases outside the gene matches: 12. Germline CDR1 is MNHEY and CDR2 is SVGAGI. The length of the CDR3 is 18 residues. This CDR3 reads CASRNRGHLPNSNQPQHF. The DNA for the CDR3 is TGTGCCAGCAGAAACAGGGGGCATCTGCCCAATAGCAATCAGCCCCAGCATTTT.

This clonotype has only a few counts. J is TRBJ1-1 and V is TRBV6-1, with a tentative D call TRBD1 (5 bases). Germline loops: CDR1 MNHNS, CDR2 SASEGT. The CDR3 has 14 residues. Deletions cut 5 bases from V and 1 base from J, with 11 bases between. The CDR3 DNA follows: TGTGCCAGCAGTTATAGGAGGGGGAACACTGAAGCTTTCTTT. Protein product: CASSYRRGNTEAFF.

The chain uses TRBV4-3 and TRBJ2-1, with D uncertain. The CDR3 covers 15 residues. V was clipped by 0 bases and J by 3 bases, with 9 bases between them. CDR1 and CDR2 (germline): LGHNA, YSLEER. The CDR3 reads CASSQDGQNYNEQFF. As DNA, the CDR3 is TGCGCCAGCAGCCAAGATGGGCAGAACTACAATGAGCAGTTCTTC.

A word on this clonotype: Its ends do not fully match the called genes, so a read error is possible. The chain joins TRBV28 to TRBJ2-2, with D possibly being TRBD2 (6 bases). This CDR3 contains 21 residues. Germline loops: CDR1 MDHEN, CDR2 SYDVKM. CDR3 in DNA: TGTGCCAGCAGTGGCGTCCCGGGGGTAGGCACCCTAAACGCGAAGACCGGGGAGCTGTTTTTT. Protein sequence: CASSGVPGVGTLNAKTGELFF.

The chain uses TRBV7-8 and TRBJ2-4, with TRBD2 identical over 9 bases. V lost 5 bases to trimming and J lost 0 bases; unmatched junction nucleotides: 11. Looked up from germline, CDR1 is SGHVS and CDR2 is FQNEAQ. CDR3 length: 18 residues. CDR3 DNA: TGTGCCAGCAGCCCCAGGCCGGGTAGCGGGGGAGCCAAAAACATTCAGTACTTC. Translation gives CASSPRPGSGGAKNIQYF.

On this clonotype: A much larger clonotype is one base distant, so this may be a read error. The genes are TRBV7-9 and TRBJ2-7; TRBD1 matches at 7 bases. The CDR3 length is 16 residues. CDR1 and CDR2 (germline): SEHNR, FQNEAQ (reference sequence). The CDR3 bases are TGTACCAGCAGCTTAAACCGTGAGGGGGCCGCCTACGAGCAGTACTTC. As protein: CTSSLNREGAAYEQYF.

This clonotype was counted many times. This chain uses TRBV7-3 with TRBJ1-1, with 7 bases aligning to TRBD1. CDR3 length: 15 residues. Germline lookup yields CDR1 SGHTA and CDR2 FQGTGA. Trimming cost V 5 bases and J 1 base; bases outside gene matches: 7. This CDR3 is CASSVHRGQNTEAFF. CDR3 bases: TGTGCCAGCAGCGTCCACAGGGGACAGAACACTGAAGCTTTCTTT.

With regard to this clonotype: The germline gene is not matched at one end of the junction; a read error may be the cause. This chain uses TRBV7-9 with TRBJ2-5, with 7 bases lining up with TRBD1. Germline CDR1 is SEHNR and CDR2 is FQNEAQ (reference sequence). CDR3 length: 14 residues. CDR3 loop: CASSSRDSVQTQYF. CDR3 bases: TGTGCTAGCAGCTCAAGGGACAGCGTTCAAACCCAGTACTTC.

The chain carries TRBV12-3 or TRBV12-4 and TRBJ1-1; perhaps TRBD1 as D (5 bases). The germline V and J ends were trimmed by 6 bases and 3 bases, with 20 bases remaining between them. The CDR3 runs to 16 residues. In nucleotides, the CDR3 is TGTGCCAGCAGCCCCGGCAGGGCGATTCGTTACACTGAAGCTTTCTTT. It codes for CASSPGRAIRYTEAFF.

The V and J genes are TRBV19 and TRBJ1-1; D remains unclear. Trimming pared 0 bases from V and 1 base from J, leaving 6 bases between. The CDR3 spans 14 residues. Germline CDR1 and CDR2: LNHDA and SQIVND (reference sequence). DNA for the CDR3: TGTGCCAGTAGTATAGAATTGGGGAACACTGAAGCTTTCTTT. This sequence encodes CASSIELGNTEAFF.

This clonotype was recorded a few times. The gene calls are TRBV7-6 and TRBJ2-3, with a weak D call TRBD2 (6 bases). Trimming left V 6 bases short and J 2 bases short, with 15 bases between. CDR3 length: 15 amino acids. The germline V gene encodes CDR1 SGHVS and CDR2 FNYEAQ. CDR3 region: CASRPLGGDTDTQYF. CDR3 DNA: TGTGCCAGCAGGCCTTTGGGGGGTGACACAGATACGCAGTATTTT.